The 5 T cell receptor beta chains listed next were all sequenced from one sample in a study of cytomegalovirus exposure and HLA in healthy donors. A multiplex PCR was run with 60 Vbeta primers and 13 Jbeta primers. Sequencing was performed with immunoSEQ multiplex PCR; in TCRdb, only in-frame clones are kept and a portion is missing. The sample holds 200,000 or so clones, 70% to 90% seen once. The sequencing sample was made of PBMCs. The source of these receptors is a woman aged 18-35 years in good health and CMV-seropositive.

CDR3 nucleotide sequence: TGTGTGGCTGGTTTTAACACTGAAGCTTTCTTT. This codes for CVAGFNTEAFF. The chain joins TRBV28 to TRBJ1-1; D not resolved. Germline V gives CDR1 MDHEN, CDR2 SYDVKM. This CDR3 has 11 residues.

The DNA of the CDR3 is TGCGCCAGCAGCCTGGAACAGGACTATGGCTACACCTTC. Amino acid sequence: CASSLEQDYGYTF. The rearrangement uses TRBV4-1 and TRBJ1-2; tentatively, D is TRBD1 (5 bases). The germline V gene encodes CDR1 MGHRA and CDR2 YSYEKL. Trimming removed 4 bases at V and 3 bases at J, with 9 bases between. The CDR3 sequence is 13 residues long.

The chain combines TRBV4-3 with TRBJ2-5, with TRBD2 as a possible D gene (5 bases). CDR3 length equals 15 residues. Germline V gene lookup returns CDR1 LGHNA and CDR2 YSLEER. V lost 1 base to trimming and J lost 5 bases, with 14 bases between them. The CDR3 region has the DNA TGCGCCAGCAGCCAAGTAGGCGGACTGAGGGAGACCCAGTACTTC. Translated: CASSQVGGLRETQYF.

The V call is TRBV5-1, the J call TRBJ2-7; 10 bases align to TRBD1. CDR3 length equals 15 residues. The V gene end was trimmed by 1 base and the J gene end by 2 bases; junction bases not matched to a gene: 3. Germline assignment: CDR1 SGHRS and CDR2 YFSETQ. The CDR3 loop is CASSLQGTGAYEQYF. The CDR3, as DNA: TGCGCCAGCAGCTTGCAGGGGACAGGGGCCTACGAGCAGTACTTC.

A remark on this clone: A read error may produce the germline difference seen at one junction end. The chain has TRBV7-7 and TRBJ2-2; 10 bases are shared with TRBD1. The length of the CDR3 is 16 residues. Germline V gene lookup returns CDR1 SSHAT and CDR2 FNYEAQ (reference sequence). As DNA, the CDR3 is TGTGCTAGCAGCTTAGTGCGGGACAGGGGCGCCGGGGAGCTGTTTTTT. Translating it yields CASSLVRDRGAGELFF. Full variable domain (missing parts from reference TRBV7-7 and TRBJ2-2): GAGVSQSPRYKVTKRGQDVTLRCDPISSHATLYWYQQALGQGPEFLTYFNYEAQPDKSGLPSDRFSAERPEGSISTLTIQRTEQRDSAMYRCASSLVRDRGAGELFFGEGSRLTVL.